What follows are 6 T cell receptor beta chains derived from one specimen sequenced in a study of blood T cell repertoires in COVID-19. The assay was immunoSEQ multiplex PCR, and TCRdb's table has in-frame clones only and misses some. The sample lists approximately 380,000 clones, 85% occurring once. Sequencing was done on a sample of peripheral blood. All receptors come from a woman under 30 with acute or convalescent COVID-19.

The chain is built from TRBV6-5 and TRBJ1-6; 9 bases are a match to TRBD1. The CDR3 spans 14 residues. Germline V gene sequence: CDR1 MNHEY, CDR2 SVGAGI. The ends lost 6 bases at V and 10 bases at J; junction bases unmatched: 7. The CDR3 is CASSTGQGGSPLHF. The CDR3 DNA is TGTGCCAGCAGCACGGGACAGGGAGGGTCACCCCTCCACTTT.

The chain combines TRBV7-8 with TRBJ1-5, with D unresolved. The V gene's germline CDR1 is SGHVS and CDR2 FQNEAQ. The V end lost 9 bases, the J end lost 0 bases, and 15 bases lay between the germline ends. This CDR3 has 15 amino acids. The CDR3 is CASKRRADSNQPQHF. The CDR3 coding sequence is TGTGCCAGTAAAAGGAGGGCGGATAGCAATCAGCCCCAGCATTTT.

The chain is built from TRBV5-1 and TRBJ2-7; 7 bases agree with TRBD1. Germline CDR1 reads SGHRS; CDR2 reads YFSETQ. Losses at the gene ends were 0 bases for V and 3 bases for J; bases not matched to a gene: 9. This CDR3 contains 16 residues. For the CDR3, the DNA is TGCGCCAGCAGCTTGGTAGGGGGCGAGGGGAGCTACGAGCAGTACTTC. Its protein product is CASSLVGGEGSYEQYF.

V gene TRBV19 combines with J gene TRBJ1-2; D unclear. Trimming cost V 6 bases and J 2 bases, with 10 bases left between them. Germline V lookup: CDR1 LNHDA, CDR2 SQIVND (reference sequence). The CDR3 has 13 amino acids. In DNA form, the CDR3 reads TGTGCCAGTAGCACGGCGGGAAACTATGGCTACACCTTC. Translated, it gives CASSTAGNYGYTF.

A single count supports this clone. The V call is TRBV7-3, the J call TRBJ1-1, with D perhaps TRBD1 (5 bases). This CDR3 is 15 amino acids long. Germline lookup yields CDR1 SGHTA and CDR2 FQGTGA. Trimming shortened V by 3 bases and J by 3 bases, and 14 bases separated the two germline ends. The CDR3 loop reads CASSFIGATDTEAFF. Written as DNA, the CDR3 is TGTGCCAGCAGCTTTATAGGGGCGACGGACACTGAAGCTTTCTTT.

This clone was seen a few times. The V gene is TRBV15, the J gene TRBJ1-5; 9 nucleotides match TRBD1. Unmatched junction bases numbered 1, after V lost 3 bases and J lost 7 bases. Germline values: CDR1 LNHNV, CDR2 YYDKDF (reference sequence). The CDR3 contains 13 residues. The CDR3 DNA follows: TGTGCCACCAGCAGGGGACAGGGACAGCCCCAGCATTTT. Protein sequence: CATSRGQGQPQHF.